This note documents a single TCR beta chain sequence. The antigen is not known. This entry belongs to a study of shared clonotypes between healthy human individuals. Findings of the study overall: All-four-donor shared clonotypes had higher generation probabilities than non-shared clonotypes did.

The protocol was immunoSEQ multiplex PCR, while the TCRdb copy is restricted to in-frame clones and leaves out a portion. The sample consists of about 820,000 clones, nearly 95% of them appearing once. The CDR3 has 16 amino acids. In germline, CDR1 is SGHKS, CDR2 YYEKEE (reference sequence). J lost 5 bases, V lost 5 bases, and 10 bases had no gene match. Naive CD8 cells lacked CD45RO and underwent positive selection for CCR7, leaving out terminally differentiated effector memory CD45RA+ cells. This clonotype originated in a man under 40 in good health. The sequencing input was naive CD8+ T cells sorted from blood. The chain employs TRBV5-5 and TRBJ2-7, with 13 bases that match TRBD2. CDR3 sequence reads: CASRYGLAGEEDEQYF. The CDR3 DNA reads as TGTGCCAGCAGATACGGACTAGCGGGGGAGGAAGACGAGCAGTACTTC. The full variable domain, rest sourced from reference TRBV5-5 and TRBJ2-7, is DAGVTQSPTHLIKTRGQQVTLRCSPISGHKSVSWYQQVLGQGPQFIFQYYEKEERGRGNFPDRFSARQFPNYSSELNVNALLLGDSALYLCASRYGLAGEEDEQYFGPGTRLTVT.